These 27 T cell receptor beta chains came from one sample sequenced in a study of cytomegalovirus exposure and HLA in healthy donors. This PCR relied on a set of 60 Vbeta primers and 13 Jbeta primers. Assay: immunoSEQ multiplex PCR; the TCRdb copy retains only in-frame clones and omits some. The sample consists of 150,000 to 200,000 clones, under 85% of them appearing once. The sequencing input was PBMCs. Receptors were obtained from a man aged 45 to 65 in good health and CMV-seropositive.

The rearrangement uses TRBV6-5 and TRBJ1-4; D ambiguous. In germline, CDR1 is MNHEY, CDR2 SVGAGI. V shed 2 bases and J shed 0 bases, with 10 bases lying between them. The CDR3 runs to 16 residues. This CDR3 is CASSYGQTATNEKLFF. The DNA for the CDR3 is TGTGCCAGCAGTTACGGTCAGACTGCAACTAATGAAAAACTGTTTTTT.

This chain joins TRBV6-5 and TRBJ2-7; 9 positions agree with TRBD1. The CDR3 spans 15 residues. The germline CDR1 and CDR2 sequences are MNHEY and SVGAGI. J gave up 5 bases and V 2 bases, and 7 bases lay outside the gene matches. CDR3 sequence reads: CASSYGTGRANEQYF. The CDR3 coding sequence is TGTGCCAGCAGTTACGGGACAGGGAGGGCCAACGAGCAGTACTTC.

The V gene is TRBV27, the J gene TRBJ2-3; a weak D match, TRBD1 (5 bases). The ends were cut back, 8 bases at V and 5 bases at J, with 17 bases in the middle. Germline V gives CDR1 MNHEY, CDR2 SMNVEV (reference sequence). The CDR3 runs to 14 residues. As DNA, the CDR3 is TGTGCCAGCCCAGACCCAAGGACAAAAGATACGCAGTATTTT. It translates to CASPDPRTKDTQYF.

This clone was picked up one time. CDR3 DNA: TGCGCCAGCAGCTGGGAGAGCGGGGCCTCTGGAAACACCATATATTTT. Translated: CASSWESGASGNTIYF. The chain uses TRBV5-1 and TRBJ1-3; D is possibly TRBD1 (5 bases). Trimming took 3 bases from V and 0 from J, leaving 13 bases between them. Germline V CDR1 and CDR2: SGHRS, YFSETQ. The CDR3 contains 16 residues. The whole variable domain, remainder taken from reference TRBV5-1 and TRBJ1-3, is KAGVTQTPRYLIKTRGQQVTLSCSPISGHRSVSWYQQTPGQGLQFLFEYFSETQRNKGNFPGRFSGRQFSNSRSEMNVSTLELGDSALYLCASSWESGASGNTIYFGEGSWLTVV.

V is TRBV6-4 and J is TRBJ2-2; D is undetermined. The CDR3 runs 14 residues. Looked up from germline, CDR1 is MRHNA and CDR2 is SNTAGT. V dropped 2 bases and J dropped 2 bases, with 6 bases sitting between them. The CDR3 loop is CASSDQANTGELFF. In DNA form, the CDR3 reads TGTGCCAGCAGTGACCAAGCCAACACCGGGGAGCTGTTTTTT.

The chain links TRBV7-8 to TRBJ2-7, with 11 nucleotides matching TRBD2. V shed 5 bases, J shed 2 bases, and the junction held 5 bases outside the gene matches. The CDR3 runs to 15 residues. CDR1 SGHVS and CDR2 FQNEAQ come from the germline V gene. This chain's CDR3 is CASSQLAGGTYEQYF. The CDR3 nucleotides are TGTGCCAGCAGCCAGCTAGCGGGGGGAACCTACGAGCAGTACTTC. Full variable domain (missing parts from reference TRBV7-8 and TRBJ2-7): GAGVSQSPRYKVAKRGQDVALRCDPISGHVSLFWYQQALGQGPEFLTYFQNEAQLDKSGLPSDRFFAERPEGSVSTLKIQRTQQEDSAVYLCASSQLAGGTYEQYFGPGTRLTVT.

The V call is TRBV27, the J call TRBJ2-1; a weak D match, TRBD1 (6 bases). This CDR3 spans 14 amino acids. V was trimmed by 5 bases and J by 2 bases, leaving 10 bases between them. CDR1 is MNHEY, CDR2 SMNVEV, per germline (reference sequence). Here the CDR3 reads CASSLRTAYNEQFF. In DNA, the CDR3 is TGTGCCAGCAGTCTACGGACAGCCTACAATGAGCAGTTCTTC.

The CDR3 region has the DNA TGTGCCAGCAGTTTATTGGGGGCGTCCAAAAACATTCAGTACTTC. Its translation is CASSLLGASKNIQYF. The chain carries TRBV27 and TRBJ2-4; TRBD1 might be the D (6 bases). The germline V gene encodes CDR1 MNHEY and CDR2 SMNVEV (reference sequence). The ends were cut back, 1 base at V and 2 bases at J, with 9 bases in the middle. This CDR3 spans 15 amino acids.

The V and J genes are TRBV10-3 and TRBJ1-5; 7 nucleotides line up with TRBD1. The germline V gene has CDR1 ENHRY and CDR2 SYGVKD. CDR3 size: 17 residues. Germline trimming cut 10 bases from V and 0 bases from J; bases unmatched to any gene: 15. The CDR3 DNA is TGTGCCACCGGATCCGGGACAGAAGTTTATAGCAATCAGCCCCAGCATTTT. This translates into CATGSGTEVYSNQPQHF.

V and J are TRBV29-1 and TRBJ2-5; possibly TRBD2 for D (5 bases). The CDR3 totals 15 residues. V lost 1 base and J lost 5, with 17 bases in between. Germline V lookup: CDR1 SQVTM, CDR2 ANQGSEA. This CDR3 reads CSVEVKGFSVETQYF. The CDR3 coding sequence is TGCAGCGTTGAAGTGAAAGGGTTTAGCGTGGAGACCCAGTACTTC.

The rearrangement uses TRBV29-1 and TRBJ2-5; the D gene is possibly TRBD2 (5 bases). The DNA matches TRBJ2-7 better at its end, which makes the J call doubtful. This CDR3 spans 14 amino acids. Germline CDR1 reads SQVTM; CDR2 reads ANQGSEA. CDR3 amino acids: CSVGWGVPSYEQYF. The DNA for the CDR3 is TGCAGCGTTGGATGGGGAGTTCCCTCCTACGAGCAGTACTTC.

This clone is a singleton in its sample. This chain uses TRBV5-1 with TRBJ2-7; D is uncertain. In germline, CDR1 is SGHRS, CDR2 YFSETQ. The CDR3 spans 14 residues. Trimming pared 3 bases from V and 2 bases from J, leaving 12 bases between. The DNA for the CDR3 is TGCGCCAGCAGCTCCCATACTGATACCTACGAGCAGTACTTC. It translates to CASSSHTDTYEQYF.

The chain joins TRBV7-2 to TRBJ1-3, with D perhaps TRBD1 (6 bases). The CDR3 covers 15 residues. Trimming took 6 bases from V and 2 from J, leaving 14 bases between them. The germline gives CDR1 SGHTA, CDR2 FQGNSA. CDR3 amino acids: CASSSGAGAGNTIYF. CDR3 DNA: TGTGCCAGCAGTAGCGGGGCAGGGGCTGGAAACACCATATATTTT.

The chain combines TRBV27 with TRBJ2-5; 8 nucleotides agree with TRBD2. The CDR3 contains 14 residues. Germline CDR1 MNHEY, CDR2 SMNVEV (reference sequence). Losses at the gene ends were 2 bases for V and 6 bases for J; bases not matched to a gene: 5. The CDR3 loop is CASSLAGSGKTQYF. The CDR3 DNA is TGTGCCAGCAGTTTAGCCGGTAGCGGGAAGACCCAGTACTTC.

This clone came up a few times. The chain has TRBV7-9 and TRBJ2-5; perhaps TRBD1 as D (6 bases). The V end lost 0 bases, the J end lost 2 bases, and 7 bases lay between the germline ends. CDR3 length equals 14 residues. Looked up from germline, CDR1 is SEHNR and CDR2 is FQNEAQ (reference sequence). The CDR3 DNA reads TGTGCCAGCAGCTTAGCGGGGGCACAAGAGACCCAGTACTTC. Protein product: CASSLAGAQETQYF.

This sequence joins TRBV19 and TRBJ2-7; weak D call: TRBD1 (5 bases). In germline, CDR1 is LNHDA, CDR2 SQIVND (reference sequence). V lost 5 bases to trimming and J lost 2 bases, with 13 bases between them. There are 14 residues in the CDR3. Written as DNA, the CDR3 is TGTGCCAGTAGTGAGTTGGACAAAACCTACGAGCAGTACTTC. This codes for CASSELDKTYEQYF.

The rearrangement links TRBV2 to TRBJ2-2, with D maybe TRBD2 (6 bases). The germline gives CDR1 SNHLY, CDR2 FYNNEI. The CDR3 has 15 residues. V lost 3 bases to trimming and J lost 1 base, with 9 bases between them. CDR3 region: CASSDSGGNTGELFF. DNA for the CDR3: TGTGCCAGCAGTGATAGCGGAGGGAACACCGGGGAGCTGTTTTTT.

The chain couples TRBV5-1 to TRBJ2-3; 7 bases fit TRBD1. The germline CDR1 and CDR2 sequences are SGHRS and YFSETQ. Trimming took 0 bases from V and 3 from J; bases not matched to a gene: 1. The CDR3 consists of 14 residues. The CDR3 is CASSLGDRTDTQYF. CDR3 DNA: TGCGCCAGCAGCTTGGGGGACAGAACAGATACGCAGTATTTT. Using reference TRBV5-1 and TRBJ2-3 for the parts outside the CDR3, the full variable domain is KAGVTQTPRYLIKTRGQQVTLSCSPISGHRSVSWYQQTPGQGLQFLFEYFSETQRNKGNFPGRFSGRQFSNSRSEMNVSTLELGDSALYLCASSLGDRTDTQYFGPGTRLTVL.

CDR3 region: CATAREYNSPLHF. The CDR3 DNA reads as TGTGCCACCGCAAGGGAGTATAATTCACCCCTCCACTTT. The V call is TRBV6-5, the J call TRBJ1-6; no definite D call. Per germline, CDR1 MNHEY and CDR2 SVGAGI. This CDR3 has 13 residues. V lost 10 bases and J 4 bases, leaving 11 bases between the germline ends.

J is TRBJ1-2 and V is TRBV7-2; 11 bases match TRBD1. After removal of 5 bases from V and 4 bases from J, the junction contained 3 bases not matched to a gene. There are 14 residues in the CDR3. CDR1 is SGHTA and CDR2 is FQGNSA in the germline V gene. The CDR3 region is CASSGTGGVYGYTF. The CDR3 DNA is TGTGCCAGCAGCGGGACAGGGGGAGTCTATGGCTACACCTTC.

This rearrangement joins TRBV11-2 to TRBJ1-6, with D perhaps matching TRBD1 (5 bases). This CDR3 region has 15 residues. Germline V gives CDR1 SGHAT, CDR2 FQNNGV. With 0 bases removed from V and 10 bases from J, the gap between germline ends came to 13 bases. CDR3 amino acids: CASSLDSPGWSPLHF. CDR3 nucleotide sequence: TGTGCCAGCAGCTTAGATTCCCCAGGGTGGTCACCCCTCCACTTT.

This chain links TRBV29-1 with TRBJ2-3; 12 bases map to TRBD2. This CDR3 region has 14 residues. V was pared by 4 bases and J by 4 bases, with 3 bases of the junction left unmatched. In germline, CDR1 is SQVTM, CDR2 ANQGSEA. CDR3 protein: CSVVASGRADTQYF. The CDR3 nucleotides read TGCAGCGTTGTGGCTAGCGGGAGGGCAGATACGCAGTATTTT.

The chain joins TRBV28 to TRBJ2-7; 7 bases agree with TRBD1. Germline CDR1 is MDHEN and CDR2 is SYDVKM. The length of the CDR3 is 12 residues. V gave up 1 base and J gave up 7 bases; unmatched junction bases: 1. The CDR3 DNA reads as TGTGCCAGCAGTTTATTCAGGGGGGAGCAGTACTTC. This encodes CASSLFRGEQYF.

The genes are TRBV5-1 and TRBJ1-2; D is perhaps TRBD1 (6 bases). Germline CDR1 is SGHRS and CDR2 is YFSETQ. V gave up 3 bases and J gave up 4 bases, with 13 bases separating them. This CDR3 is 14 amino acids long. The CDR3 here is CASSSAGDPYGYTF. The CDR3 bases are TGCGCCAGCAGCTCCGCAGGGGACCCCTATGGCTACACCTTC.

This clone has just one count. The V and J genes are TRBV5-6 and TRBJ2-5, with a possible D match to TRBD1 (6 bases). TRBJ2-7 explains the end of the DNA better; the J call may be wrong. The germline CDR1 and CDR2 sequences are SGHDT and YYEEEE. The CDR3 covers 14 residues. CDR3 residues: CASSPAGRGYEQYF. CDR3 DNA: TGTGCCAGCAGCCCTGCCGGCAGGGGATACGAGCAGTACTTC.

V is TRBV14 and J is TRBJ1-2; TRBD1 matches at 11 bases. From germline, CDR1 is SGHDN and CDR2 FVKESK. The J segment lost 5 bases and the V segment lost 4 bases, leaving 6 bases of the junction unmatched. The CDR3 runs 15 residues. CDR3 in amino acids: CASSLGQGGTYGYTF. CDR3 coding DNA: TGTGCCAGCAGCCTGGGACAGGGGGGAACATATGGCTACACCTTC.

This clone was seen a handful of times. The gene calls are TRBV30 and TRBJ1-5; the D gene is possibly TRBD1 (5 bases). The ends were cut back, 3 bases at V and 4 bases at J, with 10 bases in the middle. The CDR3 runs to 13 residues. Per germline, CDR1 GTSNPN and CDR2 SVGIG (reference sequence). The CDR3 here is CAWRPGGNQPQHF. CDR3 bases: TGTGCCTGGAGACCTGGGGGGAATCAGCCCCAGCATTTT.